The next 32 T cell receptor beta chains were all read from a single sample in a study of cytomegalovirus exposure and HLA in healthy donors. Primers included in the PCR were 60 Vbeta and 13 Jbeta primers. Only in-frame clones appear in the TCRdb table, and some are missing; sequencing was by immunoSEQ multiplex PCR. Of more than 150,000 clones listed, more than 65% are singletons. Source material: PBMCs. The receptor source for this set is a girl aged 5 to 17 in good health and CMV-seropositive.

The chain joins TRBV11-2 to TRBJ2-4; D may be TRBD2 (6 bases). Germline V gives CDR1 SGHAT, CDR2 FQNNGV. The CDR3 is 13 amino acids. V was pared by 7 bases and J by 3 bases, with 10 bases between. The CDR3 nucleotides are TGTGCCAGCACCCCGACTAGCAAAAACATTCAGTACTTC. This encodes CASTPTSKNIQYF.

The chain recombines TRBV27 with TRBJ1-2; 8 bases are shared with TRBD1. The CDR3 has 14 residues. V was pared by 3 bases and J by 7 bases, with 7 bases of the junction left unmatched. From germline, CDR1 is MNHEY and CDR2 SMNVEV (reference sequence). The DNA for the CDR3 is TGTGCCAGCAGTTTGGCCGGGACAGGTGGTGGCTACACCTTC. Amino acids: CASSLAGTGGGYTF.

This sequence joins TRBV6-5 and TRBJ1-6; 10 positions agree with TRBD1. Germline CDR1 and CDR2: MNHEY and SVGAGI. Trimming cost V 6 bases and J 8 bases; bases outside gene matches: 7. This CDR3 comprises 15 residues. CDR3 residues: CASRGSGQGYSPLHF. DNA of the CDR3: TGTGCCAGCAGGGGATCGGGACAGGGGTATTCACCCCTCCACTTT.

The CDR3 nucleotides are TGTGCCAGCAGTTCACGGGGAGGGTTAGAGACCCAGTACTTC. This translates into CASSSRGGLETQYF. The chain couples TRBV11-2 to TRBJ2-5, with 7 bases aligning to TRBD2. Germline loops: CDR1 SGHAT, CDR2 FQNNGV. The CDR3 is 14 residues long. Trimming removed 6 bases from V and 4 bases from J; junction bases left unmatched: 8.

V usage is TRBV4-2 and J usage is TRBJ2-4; 10 nucleotides align to TRBD2. Germline V CDR1 and CDR2: LGHNA, YNFKEQ. V was pared by 0 bases and J by 0 bases, with 17 bases of the junction left unmatched. CDR3 size: 22 residues. The CDR3 here is CASSQDFASGGPFPLAKNIQYF. Written as DNA, the CDR3 is TGTGCCAGCAGCCAAGATTTTGCTAGCGGGGGACCTTTTCCTCTAGCCAAAAACATTCAGTACTTC.

This clone was observed a few times. The V gene is TRBV28, the J gene TRBJ2-3; 8 bases align to TRBD1. Germline V gene data show CDR1 as MDHEN and CDR2 as SYDVKM. The trim removed 7 bases at V and 1 base at J, leaving 4 bases unmatched. The CDR3 extends over 14 amino acids. CDR3 sequence (DNA): TGTGCCAGCACTGAGACAGGGGGCACAGATACGCAGTATTTT. Amino acids: CASTETGGTDTQYF.

The chain combines TRBV27 with TRBJ1-1; TRBD1 matches at 8 bases. With 0 bases clipped from V and 7 bases from J, the junction kept 7 bases outside the gene matches. The CDR3 runs 15 residues. Per the germline V gene, CDR1 is MNHEY and CDR2 is SMNVEV (reference sequence). CDR3 in DNA: TGTGCCAGCAGTTTATCGGCAGGGGGCTTAGGTGAAGCTTTCTTT. Translating gives CASSLSAGGLGEAFF.

Written as DNA, the CDR3 is TGTGCCAGCAGCCAAGAACCAGGCGCCTCGAACACTGAAGCTTTCTTT. Protein sequence: CASSQEPGASNTEAFF. This chain connects TRBV14 to TRBJ1-1; D unresolved. V was cut by 0 bases and J by 1 base, with 12 bases left in between. Looked up from germline, CDR1 is SGHDN and CDR2 is FVKESK. This CDR3 is built from 16 residues.

This rearrangement joins TRBV7-9 to TRBJ2-1; the match to TRBD2 covers 13 bases. CDR3 length: 19 residues. The trim removed 0 bases at V and 7 bases at J, leaving 12 bases unmatched. The germline V gene has CDR1 SEHNR and CDR2 FQNEAQ (reference sequence). The CDR3: CASSLAPKTSGGLLNEQFF. The CDR3, as DNA: TGTGCCAGCAGCTTAGCTCCTAAGACTAGCGGGGGGCTGTTGAATGAGCAGTTCTTC.

The chain recombines TRBV6-6 with TRBJ1-6; 8 positions match TRBD1. This CDR3 region has 15 residues. Looked up from germline, CDR1 is MNHNY and CDR2 is SVGAGI (reference sequence). The junction had 4 bases not matched to a gene; V was cut back by 2 bases and J by 7 bases. The CDR3 DNA is TGTGCCAGCAGTTACACCGACAGGGGAAATTCACCCCTCCACTTT. The encoded protein is CASSYTDRGNSPLHF.

This chain uses TRBV5-6 with TRBJ1-2, with a tentative D call TRBD1 (6 bases). V was shortened by 2 bases and J by 6 bases, with 8 bases between the two germline ends. Germline lookup yields CDR1 SGHDT and CDR2 YYEEEE. This CDR3 comprises 12 residues. The CDR3 spells CASSLNRDGYTF. DNA of the CDR3: TGTGCCAGCAGCTTAAACAGGGATGGCTACACCTTC.

V is TRBV6-6 and J is TRBJ2-5; D is unresolved. Germline CDR1 MNHNY, CDR2 SVGAGI (reference sequence). The CDR3 is 12 amino acids. V lost 0 bases, J lost 5 bases, and 4 bases lay in between. The CDR3 loop reads CASSYSQETQYF. In nucleotides, the CDR3 is TGTGCCAGCAGTTACTCACAGGAGACCCAGTACTTC.

The rearrangement links TRBV5-4 to TRBJ1-2; 11 bases are shared with TRBD1. The CDR3 totals 15 residues. The trim removed 4 bases at V and 4 bases at J, leaving 6 bases unmatched. The germline V gene encodes CDR1 SGHNT and CDR2 YYREEE (reference sequence). The CDR3 DNA sequence: TGTGCCAGCAGCAAAGGACAGGGGGCGACCTATGGCTACACCTTC. It encodes CASSKGQGATYGYTF. The variable domain in full, completed from reference TRBV5-4 and TRBJ1-2, reads ETGVTQSPTHLIKTRGQQVTLRCSSQSGHNTVSWYQQALGQGPQFIFQYYREEENGRGNFPPRFSGLQFPNYSSELNVNALELDDSALYLCASSKGQGATYGYTFGSGTRLTVV.

This clone has a handful of counts. V and J are TRBV11-3 and TRBJ2-3; tentatively, D is TRBD1 (6 bases). The CDR3 extends over 13 amino acids. Deletions cut 4 bases from V and 5 bases from J, with 10 bases between. The germline V gene has CDR1 SGHNT and CDR2 YENEEA. This CDR3 reads CASSSTGIDTQYF. The DNA for the CDR3 is TGTGCCAGCAGCTCCACAGGGATAGATACGCAGTATTTT.

This chain connects TRBV15 to TRBJ2-7, with 9 positions matching TRBD2. CDR3 length equals 16 residues. J lost 5 bases, V lost 0 bases, and 8 bases had no gene match. CDR1 is LNHNV and CDR2 is YYDKDF in the germline V gene (reference sequence). Here the CDR3 DNA reads TGTGCCACCAGCAGAGAGATAGCGGGGGCCCCGAACGAGCAGTACTTC. Residues: CATSREIAGAPNEQYF.

V usage is TRBV7-9 and J usage is TRBJ1-1, with D unclear. The CDR3 spans 12 residues. Germline values: CDR1 SEHNR, CDR2 FQNEAQ (reference sequence). With 0 bases removed from V and 6 bases from J, the gap between germline ends came to 5 bases. CDR3 nucleotide sequence: TGTGCCAGCAGCTTAGCCGCGTCTGAAGCTTTCTTT. Its protein is CASSLAASEAFF.

The gene calls are TRBV18 and TRBJ1-6; a weak D match, TRBD1 (5 bases). Germline lookup yields CDR1 KGHSH and CDR2 LQKENI. Trimming took off 3 bases at V and 9 bases at J, with 18 bases between the two ends. The length of the CDR3 is 16 residues. The CDR3 loop reads CASSPRPEGTSSPLHF. As DNA, the CDR3 is TGTGCCAGCTCACCCCGGCCGGAGGGGACGAGTTCACCCCTCCACTTT.

The chain carries TRBV2 and TRBJ1-2; no clear D gene. Germline V gene lookup returns CDR1 SNHLY and CDR2 FYNNEI. This CDR3 spans 13 amino acids. The germline V and J ends were trimmed by 7 bases and 5 bases, with 14 bases remaining between them. The CDR3 region is CASTLQATYGYTF. CDR3 coding DNA: TGTGCCAGCACCCTCCAGGCGACGTATGGCTACACCTTC.

This clone was picked up one time. The chain combines TRBV4-1 with TRBJ2-5; maybe TRBD2 (6 bases). Trimming removed 4 bases from V and 5 bases from J, with 14 bases in between. CDR3 length: 14 amino acids. Germline assignment: CDR1 MGHRA and CDR2 YSYEKL. In DNA, the CDR3 is TGCGCCAGCAGCCCAGGGCCTAGCGCGGAGACCCAGTACTTC. Its protein product is CASSPGPSAETQYF.

This clone was detected only a few times. This chain connects TRBV5-5 to TRBJ2-1; D may be TRBD1 (5 bases). Trimming stripped 1 base from V and 6 bases from J, with 14 bases between. The V gene's germline CDR1 is SGHKS and CDR2 YYEKEE (reference sequence). The CDR3 runs 15 residues. CDR3 nucleotide sequence: TGTGCCAGCAGCTTGTCGGCAGGGATGTTCAATGAGCAGTTCTTC. As protein: CASSLSAGMFNEQFF.

This clone has more than one count but fewer than ten. This chain connects TRBV6-6 to TRBJ2-7; no firm D call. Germline V lookup: CDR1 MNHNY, CDR2 SVGAGI (reference sequence). V gave up 0 bases and J gave up 2 bases, with 8 bases separating them. The CDR3 is 14 residues long. The CDR3 sequence is CASSYSAEAYEQYF. DNA for the CDR3: TGTGCCAGCAGTTACTCCGCCGAGGCCTACGAGCAGTACTTC.

V usage is TRBV29-1 and J usage is TRBJ2-4, with 13 positions matching TRBD2. J gave up 0 bases and V 2 bases, and 7 bases lay outside the gene matches. CDR3 length: 18 amino acids. CDR1 SQVTM and CDR2 ANQGSEA come from the germline V gene. The CDR3 sequence: CSVEPGTSGALAKNIQYF. In nucleotides, the CDR3 is TGCAGCGTTGAACCCGGGACTAGCGGGGCCTTAGCCAAAAACATTCAGTACTTC.

This chain links TRBV18 with TRBJ2-1; TRBD2 matches 12 bases. The CDR3 is made up of 16 amino acids. Germline V gives CDR1 KGHSH, CDR2 LQKENI. Trimming took 0 bases from V and 5 from J; bases not matched to a gene: 2. CDR3 in amino acids: CASSPPLAGGDNEQFF. DNA of the CDR3: TGTGCCAGCTCACCACCCCTAGCGGGGGGGGACAATGAGCAGTTCTTC.

This chain joins TRBV9 and TRBJ2-2; 10 positions agree with TRBD2. The CDR3 loop spans 14 amino acids. V was pared by 2 bases and J by 6 bases, with 1 base of the junction left unmatched. CDR1 and CDR2 (germline): SGDLS, YYNGEE. CDR3 bases: TGTGCCAGCAGCGTGCTAGCGGGGGCCGGGGAGCTGTTTTTT. Its translation is CASSVLAGAGELFF.

The chain carries TRBV6-5 and TRBJ2-7; 10 nucleotides agree with TRBD1. The V gene's germline CDR1 is MNHEY and CDR2 SVGAGI. Losses at the gene ends were 6 bases for V and 2 bases for J; bases not matched to a gene: 4. This CDR3 region has 14 residues. CDR3 protein: CASSRQGAPYEQYF. The CDR3, as DNA: TGTGCCAGCAGCAGACAGGGGGCCCCCTACGAGCAGTACTTC.

The J gene is TRBJ2-3, the V gene TRBV7-6; TRBD1 matches 12 bases. The junction had 9 bases not matched to a gene; V was cut back by 4 bases and J by 4 bases. The germline CDR1 and CDR2 sequences are SGHVS and FNYEAQ. This CDR3 is built from 17 residues. The CDR3, as DNA: TGTGCCAGCAGCTCCCGGGACAGGGGGCGGGGGGCAGATACGCAGTATTTT. Its translation: CASSSRDRGRGADTQYF.

The chain links TRBV6-5 to TRBJ1-1; D is ambiguous. Trimming stripped 2 bases from V and 2 bases from J, with 15 bases between. Germline-derived CDR1 and CDR2 are MNHEY and SVGAGI. The CDR3 is 16 residues long. CDR3 sequence reads: CASSYGGFVGNTEAFF. The CDR3 DNA is TGTGCCAGCAGTTACGGAGGGTTTGTGGGAAACACTGAAGCTTTCTTT.

CDR3 in amino acids: CASTPVGRGAYGYTF. The CDR3 DNA sequence: TGTGCCAGCACCCCTGTGGGCAGGGGGGCGTATGGCTACACCTTC. The genes are TRBV9 and TRBJ1-2, with 7 nucleotides matching TRBD1. Germline assignment: CDR1 SGDLS and CDR2 YYNGEE. After removal of 6 bases from V and 5 bases from J, the junction contained 13 bases not matched to a gene. This CDR3 region has 15 residues.

This clone was recorded once. The rearrangement uses TRBV5-1 and TRBJ2-2, with 13 bases matching TRBD2. With 5 bases clipped from V and 2 bases from J, the junction kept 3 bases outside the gene matches. The CDR3 sequence is 16 residues long. Germline loops: CDR1 SGHRS, CDR2 YFSETQ. The DNA of the CDR3 is TGCGCCAGCAGGCCGGGACTAGCGGGAAACACCGGGGAGCTGTTTTTT. As protein: CASRPGLAGNTGELFF.

This rearrangement joins TRBV4-3 to TRBJ1-5, with D possibly matching TRBD1 (6 bases). The CDR3 loop spans 14 amino acids. In germline, CDR1 is LGHNA, CDR2 YSLEER. The ends were cut back, 0 bases at V and 12 bases at J, with 15 bases in the middle. This CDR3 reads CASSQETGQGFQHF. The CDR3 nucleotides are TGCGCCAGCAGCCAAGAGACAGGCCAGGGATTCCAGCATTTT.

The rearrangement joins TRBV5-1 to TRBJ2-5; TRBD2 matches at 11 bases. The germline V gene encodes CDR1 SGHRS and CDR2 YFSETQ. V gave up 0 bases and J gave up 5 bases; unmatched junction bases: 0. The CDR3 covers 14 residues. For the CDR3, the DNA is TGCGCCAGCAGCTTGGCTAGCGGGGGGGAGACCCAGTACTTC. Translated, it gives CASSLASGGETQYF. Complete variable domain (other parts from reference TRBV5-1 and TRBJ2-5): KAGVTQTPRYLIKTRGQQVTLSCSPISGHRSVSWYQQTPGQGLQFLFEYFSETQRNKGNFPGRFSGRQFSNSRSEMNVSTLELGDSALYLCASSLASGGETQYFGPGTRLLVL.

This clone is a singleton in its sample. The V gene is TRBV18, the J gene TRBJ2-2, with a weak D call TRBD2 (6 bases). Per the germline V gene, CDR1 is KGHSH and CDR2 is LQKENI. The CDR3 runs 14 residues. V was cut by 10 bases and J by 5 bases, with 17 bases left in between. The CDR3 DNA sequence: TGTGCCACCGGCACGGGGGAACGGACCGGGGAGCTGTTTTTT. It codes for CATGTGERTGELFF.